A single sample is the source of the 15 T cell receptor beta chains below, sequenced in a study of identical twins. TCRdb re-called the 5' RACE reads with MiXCR, one entry per CDR3 protein. The sample carries 400,000 to 550,000 distinct CDR3 sequences, about 24% recorded once. The same sample was also used in a study of T cells expressing NK-cell markers.

The sequenced sample was CD4+ T cells sorted from blood. These receptors were obtained from a young woman in good health.

This clonotype was seen more than once but under ten times. V and J are TRBV7-8 and TRBJ2-1; D unclear. CDR1 and CDR2 from the germline V gene are SGHVS and FQNEAQ. This CDR3 is built from 16 residues. V was pared by 4 bases and J by 4 bases, with 17 bases between. The CDR3 DNA reads TGTGCCAGCAGCTCGAGACGGGTAGAACTTTACAATGAGCAGTTCTTC. Protein product: CASSSRRVELYNEQFF. Variable domain in full (rest from reference TRBV7-8 and TRBJ2-1): GAGVSQSPRYKVAKRGQDVALRCDPISGHVSLFWYQQALGQGPEFLTYFQNEAQLDKSGLPSDRFFAERPEGSVSTLKIQRTQQEDSAVYLCASSSRRVELYNEQFFGPGTRLTVL.

The chain joins TRBV5-1 to TRBJ1-4; a possible D gene is TRBD1 (6 bases). Trimming left V 5 bases short and J 3 bases short, with 11 bases between. Germline loops: CDR1 SGHRS, CDR2 YFSETQ. The CDR3 extends over 14 amino acids. Written as DNA, the CDR3 is TGCGCCAGCAGTCTGACAGGCGCTAATGAAAAACTGTTTTTT. Amino acids: CASSLTGANEKLFF. Full variable domain (remainder filled in from reference TRBV5-1 and TRBJ1-4): KAGVTQTPRYLIKTRGQQVTLSCSPISGHRSVSWYQQTPGQGLQFLFEYFSETQRNKGNFPGRFSGRQFSNSRSEMNVSTLELGDSALYLCASSLTGANEKLFFGSGTQLSVL.

This clonotype was counted a few times. This sequence joins TRBV5-5 and TRBJ2-7; D gene uncertain. The V gene's germline CDR1 is SGHKS and CDR2 YYEKEE (reference sequence). Trimming stripped 4 bases from V and 9 bases from J, with 20 bases between. The length of the CDR3 is 14 residues. For the CDR3, the DNA is TGTGCCAGCAGCGCGGTACAATCCCTACGAGGGCAGTACTTC. It encodes CASSAVQSLRGQYF.

V is TRBV5-1 and J is TRBJ1-1; D is unclear. Germline V gene data show CDR1 as SGHRS and CDR2 as YFSETQ. Trimming pared 0 bases from V and 7 bases from J, leaving 13 bases between. The CDR3 is 14 amino acids. The CDR3 protein is CASSLAVQTSEAFF. The CDR3 nucleotides read TGCGCCAGCAGCTTGGCCGTGCAGACAAGTGAAGCTTTCTTT.

V gene TRBV3-1 combines with J gene TRBJ1-2, with 10 nucleotides matching TRBD1. Germline V gene data show CDR1 as LGHDT and CDR2 as YNNKEL (reference sequence). The ends lost 5 bases at V and 6 bases at J; junction bases unmatched: 6. This CDR3 is built from 14 residues. The CDR3, as DNA: TGTGCCAGCAGCTCCCTAGACAGGGGGCATGGCTACACCTTC. It specifies CASSSLDRGHGYTF.

This rearrangement joins TRBV5-1 to TRBJ2-1; D not resolved. Germline V CDR1 and CDR2: SGHRS, YFSETQ. CDR3 length: 11 residues. V lost 4 bases to trimming and J lost 8 bases, with 7 bases between them. The CDR3 region has the DNA TGCGCCAGCAGCCTTAGCTATGAGCAGTTCTTC. Encoded protein: CASSLSYEQFF.

This clonotype was detected a few times. The gene calls are TRBV5-1 and TRBJ2-1; 9 bases align to TRBD1. V shed 4 bases and J 7 bases; nucleotides not matched to a gene: 6. The CDR3 loop spans 14 amino acids. The germline gives CDR1 SGHRS, CDR2 YFSETQ. CDR3 coding DNA: TGCGCCAGCAGCCCGACAGGGGGAGGGAATGAGCAGTTCTTC. It yields the protein CASSPTGGGNEQFF.

At least ten counts were recorded for this clonotype. The V and J genes are TRBV5-1 and TRBJ2-5; 7 bases line up with TRBD2. This CDR3 is 14 amino acids long. V dropped 4 bases and J dropped 2; count of bases not matched to a gene: 5. CDR1 is SGHRS and CDR2 is YFSETQ in the germline V gene. CDR3 nucleotide sequence: TGCGCCAGCAGCCTTGGGGGGGGGCAAGAGACCCAGTACTTC. This gives the protein CASSLGGGQETQYF.

Only a few counts were recorded for this clonotype. This chain links TRBV20-1 with TRBJ1-1; D uncertain. This CDR3 comprises 12 residues. The germline V and J ends were trimmed by 5 bases and 2 bases, with 9 bases remaining between them. Germline V gives CDR1 DFQATT, CDR2 SNEGSKA (reference sequence). The CDR3 region is CSAPGSNTEAFF. The CDR3 nucleotides are TGCAGTGCTCCTGGGTCTAACACTGAAGCTTTCTTT.

The rearrangement links TRBV7-2 to TRBJ2-1; perhaps TRBD2 as D (5 bases). Trimming removed 0 bases at V and 7 bases at J, with 13 bases between. This CDR3 is 15 amino acids long. CDR1 is SGHTA, CDR2 FQGNSA, per germline. As DNA, the CDR3 is TGTGCCAGCAGCTTAGCGTCGGGGAGACCAAATGAGCAGTTCTTC. This translates into CASSLASGRPNEQFF.

The chain uses TRBV20-1 and TRBJ2-3; D assignment may be TRBD1 or TRBD2 (5 bases each). Germline V gene lookup returns CDR1 DFQATT and CDR2 SNEGSKA (reference sequence). V was clipped by 5 bases and J by 2 bases, with 11 bases between them. CDR3 length equals 13 residues. CDR3 in amino acids: CSAPGTDTDTQYF. The DNA of the CDR3 is TGCAGTGCTCCGGGGACGGACACAGATACGCAGTATTTT.

This clonotype was observed a few times. This chain links TRBV20-1 with TRBJ2-7, with 9 bases aligning to TRBD2. CDR1 and CDR2 (germline): DFQATT, SNEGSKA (reference sequence). The junction had 2 bases not matched to a gene; V was cut back by 2 bases and J by 6 bases. There are 12 residues in the CDR3. The DNA for the CDR3 is TGCAGTGCTAGAAGCGGGAGGTTCGAGCAGTACTTC. Its translation is CSARSGRFEQYF.

V gene TRBV20-1 combines with J gene TRBJ2-3; 8 bases fit TRBD2. CDR3 length: 12 residues. Germline values: CDR1 DFQATT, CDR2 SNEGSKA (reference sequence). This chain's CDR3 is CSAVAGMDTQYF. The CDR3, as DNA: TGCAGCGCAGTAGCGGGAATGGATACGCAGTATTTT.

The J gene is TRBJ2-3, the V gene TRBV5-1, with D possibly TRBD1 on 5 matching bases. The ends were cut back, 7 bases at V and 6 bases at J, with 18 bases in the middle. The CDR3 totals 14 residues. Germline values: CDR1 SGHRS, CDR2 YFSETQ. The DNA of the CDR3 is TGCGCCAGCGCAACCAGGGTTCTATCGGATACGCAGTATTTT. Protein sequence: CASATRVLSDTQYF.

The rearrangement joins TRBV5-7 to TRBJ1-1; D gene unclear. TRBV5-7 is marked as an open reading frame, function uncertain. The CDR3 is 15 residues long. V gave up 1 base and J gave up 2 bases, with 12 bases separating them. The CDR3: CASSLTCVGNTEAFF. In nucleotides, the CDR3 is TGTGCCAGCAGCTTGACATGTGTAGGTAACACTGAAGCTTTCTTT.